What follows describes a single TCR beta chain. Its antigen remains unknown. This specimen belongs to a study of OX40 agonist ivuxolimab in advanced cancers. Study-level results: Expanded peripheral T cells had an undetermined antigen specificity.

This table comes from immunoSEQ multiplex PCR, and its TCRdb copy is limited to in-frame clones, with some not included. The table records over 55,000 clones, 80% to 90% of them present only once. Autoimmune disease history or systemic immunosuppression excluded patients. V dropped 0 bases and J dropped 4; count of bases not matched to a gene: 5. Germline CDR1 MNHNS, CDR2 SASEGT. The CDR3 extends over 15 amino acids. Sequencing was performed on CD4+ or CD8+ T cells sorted from blood, taken in a trial of the OX40 agonist ivuxolimab. This chain joins TRBV6-1 and TRBJ1-2, with 7 bases lining up with TRBD1. This sequence was found in an adult with an advanced solid tumor such as melanoma, head and neck, liver or kidney cancer. CDR3: CASSEAPGQIYGYTF. CDR3 nucleotide sequence: TGTGCCAGCAGTGAAGCTCCGGGACAGATCTATGGCTACACCTTC.